The present T cell receptor beta chain was sequenced within a study of T-cell memory formation after mild COVID-19. Across the whole study: Largely, TCR clusters stayed within a single donor. Regarding the study as a whole: SARS-CoV-2 specificity of second-wave clones peaking day 37 was unconfirmed.

TCRdb reprocessed the 5' RACE reads via MiXCR and lists one record per CDR3 protein. This sample carries under 250,000 distinct CDR3 sequences, over 9.5% of them seen once, and the ten largest clones take approximately 3%. With regard to this clonotype: What it binds is unknown.

The CDR3 consists of 12 residues. In germline, CDR1 is MNHEY, CDR2 SVGEGT. V was trimmed by 6 bases and J by 5 bases, leaving 11 bases between them. The sequence derives from a young man who had mild COVID-19 (a few samples of this study predate the infection). Cell type and time point are not known. This chain joins TRBV6-2 or TRBV6-3 and TRBJ2-7, with TRBD1 as a possible D gene (6 bases). Material for sequencing was PBMCs or a T cell subset sorted from them (not recorded which). CDR3 DNA: TGTGCCAGCAGCCCACAGGGTGACGAGCAGTACTTC. It is translated as CASSPQGDEQYF.